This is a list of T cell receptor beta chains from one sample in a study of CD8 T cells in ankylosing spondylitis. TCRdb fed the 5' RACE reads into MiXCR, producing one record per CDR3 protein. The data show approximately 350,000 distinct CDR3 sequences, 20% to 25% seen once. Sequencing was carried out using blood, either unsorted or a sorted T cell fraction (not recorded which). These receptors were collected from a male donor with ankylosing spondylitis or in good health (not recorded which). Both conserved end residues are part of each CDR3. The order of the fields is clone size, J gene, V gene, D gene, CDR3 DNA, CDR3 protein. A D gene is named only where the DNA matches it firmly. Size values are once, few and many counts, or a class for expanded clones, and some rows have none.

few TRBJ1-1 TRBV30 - TGTGCCTGGGGCGAGAGAGACACTGAAGCTTTCTTT CAWGERDTEAFF
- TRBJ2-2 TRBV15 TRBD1 TGTGCCACCAGCGGCGTCAGGGGGCTGTCCGGGGAGCTGTTTTTT CATSGVRGLSGELFF
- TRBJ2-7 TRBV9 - TGTGCCAGCAGCGTAGATGGAGGCCCAAGCTACGAGCAGTACTTC CASSVDGGPSYEQYF
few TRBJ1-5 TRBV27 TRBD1 TGTGCCAGCAGTTACGGGGACAGGGACGGGAATCAGCCCCAGCATTTT CASSYGDRDGNQPQHF
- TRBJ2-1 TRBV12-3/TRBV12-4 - TGTGCCAGCAGTTTTTTACAGGGAATCGGGAATGAGCAGTTCTTC CASSFLQGIGNEQFF
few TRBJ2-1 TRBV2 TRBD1 TGTGCCAGCAGCACAACGGCCGGGACAGGGGACTCCTACAATGAGCAGTTCTTC CASSTTAGTGDSYNEQFF
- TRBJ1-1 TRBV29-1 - TGCAGCGCTAGACTACAGGGAGCTGAAGCTTTCTTT CSARLQGAEAFF
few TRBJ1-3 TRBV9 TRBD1 TGTGCCAGCAGCGACAGGGGAGTTCCTGGAAACACCATATATTTT CASSDRGVPGNTIYF
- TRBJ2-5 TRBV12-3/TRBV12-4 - TGTGCCAGCAGGGGGGACGCGGTGGAGACCCAGTACTTC CASRGDAVETQYF
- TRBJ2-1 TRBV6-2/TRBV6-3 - TGTGCCAGCAGCACGACAGGTAATGAGCAGTTCTTC CASSTTGNEQFF
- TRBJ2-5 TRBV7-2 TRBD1 TGTGCCAGCAGCTTAGTGGGACAGGGGTTTTTGGAGACCCAGTACTTC CASSLVGQGFLETQYF
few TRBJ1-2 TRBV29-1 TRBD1 TGCAGCTCGAAGGGGACAGGGGACTATGGCTACACCTTC CSSKGTGDYGYTF
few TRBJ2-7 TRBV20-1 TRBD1 TGCAGTGCTTCGGACAGGGGCGGCAGTTTGGTCTACGAGCAGTACTTC CSASDRGGSLVYEQYF
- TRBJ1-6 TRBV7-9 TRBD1 TGTGCCAGCAGCTCGGGACAGGGAATCAGTTCACCCCTCCACTTT CASSSGQGISSPLHF
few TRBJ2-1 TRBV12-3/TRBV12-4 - TGTGCCAGCAGTTTCGGTGGGGGTCGCAATGAGCAGTTCTTC CASSFGGGRNEQFF
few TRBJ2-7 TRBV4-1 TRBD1 TGCGCCAGCAGCCTGGGTCGGGACAGTGACCACGAGCAGTACTTC CASSLGRDSDHEQYF
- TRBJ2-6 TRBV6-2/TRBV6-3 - TGTGCCAGCAGTTACGTTGGGGCTGGGGCCAACGTCCTGACTTTC CASSYVGAGANVLTF
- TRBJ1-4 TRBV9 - TGTGCCAGCAGCGAGGGGGACTCCGACCCTGAAAAACTGTTTTTT CASSEGDSDPEKLFF
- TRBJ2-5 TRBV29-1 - TGCAGCGTTGAAGCCCAGGGGGAGACCCAGTACTTC CSVEAQGETQYF
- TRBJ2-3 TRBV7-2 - TGTGCCAGCAGCGTACAGCTTTTACCTGACACAGATACGCAGTATTTT CASSVQLLPDTDTQYF
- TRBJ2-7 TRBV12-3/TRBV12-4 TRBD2 TGTGCCAGCAGTTTATTTAGCGGGGGGAGCTACGAGCAGTACTTC CASSLFSGGSYEQYF
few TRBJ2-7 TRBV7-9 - TGTGCCAGCAGCCCCCCCCGGGACATCTCCTACGAGCAGTACTTC CASSPPRDISYEQYF